These T cell receptor beta chains were read from a single sample in a study of cytomegalovirus exposure and HLA in healthy donors. Repertoires were generated with immunoSEQ multiplex PCR, while TCRdb's copy carries only in-frame clones and drops some. The table has fewer than 250,000 clones, less than 85% seen once. Specimen: PBMCs. Source of these receptors: a man aged 30 to 45 in good health and CMV-seropositive. The CDR3 runs from the conserved cysteine through the conserved F or W.

j_call v_call cdr3_aa
TRBJ2-1 TRBV2 CASRGTSGRNEQFF
TRBJ2-3 TRBV10-3 CAISGQGGTDTQYF
TRBJ1-3 TRBV6-6 CASSYTGTLGNTIYF
TRBJ2-3 TRBV5-6 CASSLGGGSSDTQYF
TRBJ1-5 TRBV19 CASSSFPNQPQHF
TRBJ2-6 TRBV29-1 CSVDLTGGRSGANVLTF
TRBJ2-2 TRBV7-3 CASSLGLAVNTGELFF
TRBJ1-5 TRBV4-2 CASSQDTGQGSQPQHF
TRBJ2-2 TRBV21-1 CASSNDRDRGAGELFF
TRBJ2-3 TRBV5-4 CASSLGAEITDTQYF
TRBJ2-3 TRBV5-4 CASSFAVWRSTDTQYF
TRBJ2-7 TRBV11-3 CASSPLRGQSSYEQYF
TRBJ2-1 TRBV18 CASTGLEGEQFF
TRBJ2-6 TRBV18 CASGGPGTGAGANVLTF
TRBJ2-1 TRBV10-3 CATTSGSWNEQFF
TRBJ1-6 TRBV6-5 CASSLSGGNNSPLHF
TRBJ2-3 TRBV27 CASSALGGESTDTQYF
TRBJ2-5 TRBV30 CACGQGTETQYF
TRBJ1-1 TRBV5-4 CASSTQGVVNTEAFF
TRBJ2-7 TRBV6-5 CASSPRDSSYEQYF
TRBJ2-3 TRBV5-1 CASSLDGLDTDTQYF
TRBJ2-1 TRBV2 CASSEAAVWTGERGSEQFF
TRBJ2-7 TRBV15 CATSRDRLGTGLEQYF
TRBJ2-7 TRBV19 CASSSRTSGRYEQYF
TRBJ2-1 TRBV6-6 CASRLAVDEQFF
TRBJ1-2 TRBV30 CAWSSIGGYTF
TRBJ2-3 TRBV7-2 CASSLNGGGRDTQYF
TRBJ2-7 TRBV7-2 CASSADRAREQYF
TRBJ2-3 TRBV12-5 CASGWITSGGAPDTQYF
TRBJ1-5 TRBV28 CASSPPPTGTEVFYSNQPQHF
TRBJ1-2 TRBV9 CASSRDRAYYGYTF
TRBJ2-7 TRBV7-2 CASSPLGGSYEQYF
TRBJ2-2 TRBV7-2 CASTSENTGELFF
TRBJ1-1 TRBV30 CAWSPRDRVNTEAFF
TRBJ2-3 TRBV11-3 CASSLDRTSATQYF
TRBJ1-5 TRBV27 CASRPGQGRNQPQHF
TRBJ2-7 TRBV7-8 CASTRRGQRVAYEQYF
TRBJ1-3 TRBV7-6 CASSPGGSGNTIYF
TRBJ2-5 TRBV29-1 CSVGAGANQETQYF
TRBJ1-2 TRBV2 CASRATGGGNYGYTF
TRBJ1-1 TRBV19 CASSPPPNLKNTEAFF
TRBJ2-7 TRBV4-3 CASSLTGSYEQYF
TRBJ2-6 TRBV9 CASNRYGAVYSGANVLTF
TRBJ2-4 TRBV27 CASSLSEQGNIQYF
TRBJ1-1 TRBV5-5 CASSLLVNTEAFF
TRBJ1-3 TRBV7-9 CASSSTGMGNTIYF